This T cell receptor (beta chain) was recovered during a study of blood T cell repertoires in COVID-19. Study as a whole: Nucleic acid was either cDNA or gDNA, and it came from T cells, B-cell-depleted T cells, or PBMCs.

Method: immunoSEQ multiplex PCR; TCRdb's copy keeps in-frame clones and lacks some. Of a few hundred thousand clones detected, about 86% appear once; the ten largest clones hold 1.2% to 1.5%. There are a few counts of this clone. Between the trimmed V and J ends, which lost 2 bases and 4 bases, there was a span of 6 bases. Germline CDR1 LGHNA, CDR2 YSLEER. The CDR3 has 13 residues. The sequencing sample was made of peripheral blood. V is TRBV4-3 and J is TRBJ1-5; D gene unclear. This TCR was recovered from a man older than 75 with acute or convalescent COVID-19. The chain's CDR3 is CASSQYGNQPQHF. In nucleotides, the CDR3 is TGCGCCAGCAGCCAATACGGGAATCAGCCCCAGCATTTT.